These 5 T cell receptor beta chains came from one sample sequenced in a study of CD8+CD57+ T cells in acquired aplastic anemia. It was patients with CD8+CD57+ cell expansion by flow cytometry who were chosen for sequencing. It was genomic DNA that served as the template for profiling TCR beta VDJ and CDR3. TCRdb re-analysed the reads in MiXCR, keeping a single row per CDR3 protein. The table has about 160,000 distinct CDR3 sequences, 60% to 80% seen once. The sequenced material came from sorted CD4+, CD8+, or CD8+CD57+ T cells (not recorded which) from PBMCs. The source is a human donor with aplastic anemia.

The CDR3 DNA sequence: TGTGCCAGCAGCATCCCCGGGACAGGAAATGAGCAGTTCTTC. This translates into CASSIPGTGNEQFF. This sequence joins TRBV9 and TRBJ2-1; 8 bases match TRBD1. The V gene's germline CDR1 is SGDLS and CDR2 YYNGEE. The CDR3 contains 14 residues. J lost 7 bases, V lost 4 bases, and 7 bases had no gene match.

This clonotype was detected only a few times. V and J are TRBV5-6 and TRBJ1-2, with 10 bases that match TRBD1. Germline CDR1 SGHDT, CDR2 YYEEEE. CDR3 length: 14 residues. V was pared by 3 bases and J by 5 bases, with 4 bases of the junction left unmatched. In DNA form, the CDR3 reads TGTGCCAGCAGCTCGGACAGGGGGACGTATGGCTACACCTTC. Translation gives CASSSDRGTYGYTF. Using reference TRBV5-6 and TRBJ1-2 for the parts outside the CDR3, the full variable domain is DAGVTQSPTHLIKTRGQQVTLRCSPKSGHDTVSWYQQALGQGPQFIFQYYEEEERQRGNFPDRFSGHQFPNYSSELNVNALLLGDSALYLCASSSDRGTYGYTFGSGTRLTVV.

This chain connects TRBV20-1 to TRBJ2-2; 8 bases map to TRBD2. V trimming: 0 bases; J trimming: 7 bases; junction bases outside the gene matches: 7. Germline V CDR1 and CDR2: DFQATT, SNEGSKA (reference sequence). This CDR3 is built from 15 residues. DNA for the CDR3: TGCAGTGCTAGAGATCTCGGGAGGGCCGACGGGGAGCTGTTTTTT. Its translation is CSARDLGRADGELFF.

The J gene is TRBJ1-1, the V gene TRBV10-3; tentatively, D is TRBD1 (5 bases). V was clipped by 1 base and J by 6 bases, with 6 bases between them. This CDR3 comprises 12 residues. Germline V gene sequence: CDR1 ENHRY, CDR2 SYGVKD. The CDR3, as DNA: TGTGCCATCAGTGAGTGGGGGGCTGAAGCTTTCTTT. It specifies CAISEWGAEAFF.

J is TRBJ2-7 and V is TRBV28, with a possible D match to TRBD1 (5 bases). The germline V gene has CDR1 MDHEN and CDR2 SYDVKM. Deletions cut 6 bases from V and 1 base from J, with 16 bases between. The CDR3 runs to 15 residues. The CDR3 here is CASSYGHSLSYEQYF. The CDR3 bases are TGTGCCAGCAGCTACGGACACTCGTTATCCTACGAGCAGTACTTC. Complete variable domain (other parts from reference TRBV28 and TRBJ2-7): DVKVTQSSRYLVKRTGEKVFLECVQDMDHENMFWYRQDPGLGLRLIYFSYDVKMKEKGDIPEGYSVSREKKERFSLILESASTNQTSMYLCASSYGHSLSYEQYFGPGTRLTVT.